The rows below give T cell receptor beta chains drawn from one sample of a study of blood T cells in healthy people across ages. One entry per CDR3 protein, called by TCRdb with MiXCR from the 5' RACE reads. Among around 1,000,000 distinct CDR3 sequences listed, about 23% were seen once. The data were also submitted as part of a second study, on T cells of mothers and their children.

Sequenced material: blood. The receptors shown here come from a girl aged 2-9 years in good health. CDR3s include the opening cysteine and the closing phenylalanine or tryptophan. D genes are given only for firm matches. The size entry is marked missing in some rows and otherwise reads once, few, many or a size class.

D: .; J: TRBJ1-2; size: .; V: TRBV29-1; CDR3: CSAWVRGEPNSYGYTF; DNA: TGCAGCGCCTGGGTGAGGGGCGAACCTAACTCCTATGGCTACACCTTC
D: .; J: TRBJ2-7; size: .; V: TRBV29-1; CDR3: CSANGASYEQYF; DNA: TGCAGCGCAAACGGGGCCTCCTACGAGCAGTACTTC
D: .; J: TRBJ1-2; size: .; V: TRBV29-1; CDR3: CSVEGEGEWRPGYTF; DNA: TGCAGCGTTGAGGGGGAGGGTGAATGGAGGCCTGGCTACACCTTC
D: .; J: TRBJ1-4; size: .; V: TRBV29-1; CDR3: CSVVLPGQLSTNEKLFF; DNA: TGCAGCGTTGTTCTACCGGGACAACTTTCAACTAATGAAAAACTGTTTTTT
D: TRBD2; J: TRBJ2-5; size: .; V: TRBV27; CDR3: CASRPGRVREWSKETQYF; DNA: TGTGCCAGCAGACCTGGGAGGGTGCGGGAGTGGTCGAAAGAGACCCAGTACTTC
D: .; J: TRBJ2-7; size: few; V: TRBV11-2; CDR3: CASSLDGISYEQYF; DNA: TGTGCCAGCAGCTTAGATGGGATCTCTTACGAGCAGTACTTC
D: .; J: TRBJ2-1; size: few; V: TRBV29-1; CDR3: CSVAQLAPEREQFF; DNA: TGCAGCGTTGCCCAGCTAGCACCAGAACGTGAGCAGTTCTTC
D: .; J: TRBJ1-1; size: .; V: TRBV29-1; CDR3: CSVAVGAMNTEAFF; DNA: TGCAGCGTTGCGGTGGGGGCGATGAACACTGAAGCTTTCTTT
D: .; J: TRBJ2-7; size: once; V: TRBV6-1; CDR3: CASSEDLWGYEQYF; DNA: TGTGCCAGCAGTGAAGATCTATGGGGTTACGAGCAGTACTTC
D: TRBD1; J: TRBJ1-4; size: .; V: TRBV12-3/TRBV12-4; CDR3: CASSSDRVGEKLFF; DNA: TGTGCCAGCAGTTCGGACAGGGTAGGGGAAAAACTGTTTTTT
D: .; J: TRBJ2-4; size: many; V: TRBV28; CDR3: CASSRTEVDIQYF; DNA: TGTGCCAGCAGCAGGACGGAAGTGGACATTCAGTACTTC
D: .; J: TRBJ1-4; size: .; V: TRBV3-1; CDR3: CASSQGYYRTETNEKLFF; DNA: TGTGCCAGCAGCCAAGGGTACTACCGGACAGAAACTAATGAAAAACTGTTTTTT
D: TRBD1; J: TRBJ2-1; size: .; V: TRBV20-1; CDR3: CSAEDRGDEQFF; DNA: TGCAGTGCTGAAGACAGGGGGGATGAGCAGTTCTTC